The 21 T cell receptor beta chains given below trace back to one sample, sequenced in a study of blood T cells in healthy people across ages (dated by TCRdb to the mid-2010s). To prepare the library, 5' RACE was applied. A second roughly 7 to 12 cycle PCR used a sample-barcoded 5' primer and a J-beta primer mix. TCRdb passed the public sequencing reads through fastp at Q25 and MiXCR, retaining productive beta sequences. CDR3 protein duplicates are merged, each entry listing the most common genes and DNA. In all, the sample holds approximately 2,000,000 distinct CDR3 sequences, and approximately 40% of those were seen once. Jointly, the top ten make up 23% of the sample. The sequencing input was blood. The receptors were sampled from a human donor in good health.

This clonotype was counted only a few times. The chain couples TRBV7-9 to TRBJ1-5; no definite D call. CDR1 and CDR2 (germline): SEHNR, FQNEAQ (reference sequence). The CDR3 is made up of 13 amino acids. The V gene lost 5 bases and the J gene lost 6 bases, with 11 bases spanning the gap. This CDR3 reads CASSNRSSQPQHF. CDR3 coding DNA: TGTGCCAGCAGCAATCGATCGAGTCAGCCCCAGCATTTT.

The V gene is TRBV7-9, the J gene TRBJ2-7; TRBD1 is a possible D gene (5 bases). V was cut by 1 base and J by 5 bases, with 12 bases left in between. The CDR3 runs 14 residues. CDR1 and CDR2 (germline): SEHNR, FQNEAQ (reference sequence). CDR3 region: CASSLDLWGNEQYF. The CDR3 bases are TGTGCCAGCAGCTTAGATCTGTGGGGCAACGAGCAGTACTTC.

The chain recombines TRBV12-3 or TRBV12-4 with TRBJ2-1; D remains ambiguous. V dropped 2 bases and J dropped 2 bases, with 10 bases sitting between them. The CDR3 consists of 15 residues. CDR3 in amino acids: CASSLQASAYNEQFF. As DNA, the CDR3 is TGTGCCAGCAGTTTACAGGCTTCCGCCTACAATGAGCAGTTCTTC.

This chain links TRBV4-3 with TRBJ2-3; 7 nucleotides line up with TRBD1. This CDR3 comprises 16 residues. With 3 bases clipped from V and 0 bases from J, the junction kept 6 bases outside the gene matches. The germline V gene has CDR1 LGHNA and CDR2 YSLEER. CDR3: CASSQAWDSSTDTQYF. The CDR3 nucleotides read TGCGCCAGCAGCCAGGCATGGGACAGCAGCACAGATACGCAGTATTTT.

The genes are TRBV7-2 and TRBJ2-5, with TRBD2 as a possible D gene (7 bases). Trimming removed 3 bases at V and 4 bases at J, with 21 bases between. The germline CDR1 and CDR2 sequences are SGHTA and FQGNSA. The CDR3 covers 17 residues. The CDR3 DNA reads as TGTGCCAGCAGCTTGGGAGGGGGGGCAGGGAAGAGAGAGACCCAGTACTTC. It translates to CASSLGGGAGKRETQYF.

This sequence joins TRBV5-1 and TRBJ2-1; maybe TRBD2 (6 bases). The germline V gene has CDR1 SGHRS and CDR2 YFSETQ. V was pared by 4 bases and J by 4 bases, with 12 bases between. This CDR3 comprises 14 residues. The CDR3 region is CASSTGETYNEQFF. The CDR3 coding sequence is TGCGCCAGCAGCACGGGGGAAACGTACAATGAGCAGTTCTTC.

This clonotype turned up a few times. The V gene is TRBV24-1, the J gene TRBJ1-1; tentative D call: TRBD1 (6 bases). Germline V gene lookup returns CDR1 KGHDR and CDR2 SFDVKD. The CDR3 runs to 15 residues. The V end lost 2 bases, the J end lost 3 bases, and 12 bases lay between the germline ends. CDR3: CATSDSRDKYTEAFF. For the CDR3, the DNA is TGTGCCACCAGTGATTCCCGGGACAAATACACTGAAGCTTTCTTT.

The chain links TRBV6-5 to TRBJ2-5, with D possibly being TRBD1 or TRBD2 (6 bases each). Germline CDR1 and CDR2: MNHEY and SVGAGI. Trimming shortened V by 0 bases and J by 4 bases, and 15 bases separated the two germline ends. The CDR3 runs to 16 residues. CDR3 sequence (DNA): TGTGCCAGCAGTTACTCAGTTCGGGGGCAGGGAGAGACCCAGTACTTC. Translating it yields CASSYSVRGQGETQYF.

V and J are TRBV7-3 and TRBJ2-4, with D possibly TRBD2 on 5 matching bases. The V end was cut by 1 base, the J end by 8 bases, with 9 bases between. CDR1 is SGHTA, CDR2 FQGTGA, per germline. This CDR3 has 13 residues. In DNA, the CDR3 is TGTGCCAGCAGCTTAAAGGGAGTGGACATTCAGTACTTC. It specifies CASSLKGVDIQYF.

This clonotype was seen a handful of times. This chain connects TRBV6-2 or TRBV6-3 to TRBJ1-1; D remains ambiguous. The V end was cut by 5 bases, the J end by 4 bases, with 14 bases between. CDR3 length: 14 residues. CDR1 MNHEY and CDR2 SVGEGT come from the germline V gene. In nucleotides, the CDR3 is TGTGCCAGCAGTGCCCGGCCCCCGGGCACTGAAGCTTTCTTT. Amino acids: CASSARPPGTEAFF.

This chain links TRBV6-5 with TRBJ2-7, with no clear D. CDR1 is MNHEY, CDR2 SVGAGI, per germline. V was cut by 1 base and J by 7 bases, with 8 bases left in between. This CDR3 has 12 residues. For the CDR3, the DNA is TGTGCCAGCAGTTACTTGAATAGTGAGCAGTACTTC. Encoded protein: CASSYLNSEQYF.

This chain uses TRBV5-5 with TRBJ2-5; possibly TRBD1 for D (5 bases). This CDR3 region has 15 residues. V was cut by 0 bases and J by 10 bases, with 19 bases left in between. Per the germline V gene, CDR1 is SGHKS and CDR2 is YYEKEE (reference sequence). The CDR3 sequence: CASSLDDSGQLVQYF. CDR3 bases: TGTGCCAGCAGCTTGGACGACAGTGGCCAACTGGTCCAGTACTTC.

This clonotype showed up just a few times. V and J are TRBV12-3 or TRBV12-4 and TRBJ1-2; D is undetermined. Between the trimmed V and J ends, which lost 0 bases and 4 bases, there was a span of 12 bases. The CDR3 is 15 amino acids. The CDR3 loop is CASSLALKDSYGYTF. CDR3 DNA sequence: TGTGCCAGCAGTTTAGCGCTCAAGGACTCCTATGGCTACACCTTC.

As for this clonotype: One base away lies a much larger clone, so this may be a sequencing read error. The chain combines TRBV7-2 with TRBJ2-5; no clear D. Trimming pared 5 bases from V and 2 bases from J, leaving 15 bases between. Germline V CDR1 and CDR2: SGHTA, FQGNSA. This CDR3 region has 15 residues. DNA of the CDR3: TGTGCCAGCAGCCAGGCTGGGCAGGTACAAGAGACCCAGTACTTC. Its protein product is CASSQAGQVQETQYF.

This clonotype has only a few counts. This chain joins TRBV18 and TRBJ1-3, with 8 nucleotides matching TRBD1. CDR3 length: 14 amino acids. Looked up from germline, CDR1 is KGHSH and CDR2 is LQKENI. Germline trimming cut 7 bases from V and 4 bases from J; bases unmatched to any gene: 6. Written as DNA, the CDR3 is TGTGCCAGCTGGACAGGGATATCCGGAAACACCATATATTTT. Translating it yields CASWTGISGNTIYF.

The J gene is TRBJ2-7, the V gene TRBV7-2; weak D call: TRBD1 (6 bases). Germline CDR1 and CDR2: SGHTA and FQGNSA. CDR3 length: 14 residues. V was cut by 3 bases and J by 0 bases, with 9 bases left in between. CDR3 nucleotide sequence: TGTGCCAGCAGCTTGGGGACAATCTCCTACGAGCAGTACTTC. It translates to CASSLGTISYEQYF.

In its sample, this clonotype was seen a few times. CDR3 in amino acids: CSVEGPGNEQFF. The CDR3 DNA is TGCAGCGTTGAGGGCCCCGGGAATGAGCAGTTCTTC. The chain links TRBV29-1 to TRBJ2-1, with no clear D. Germline V lookup: CDR1 SQVTM, CDR2 ANQGSEA. V was pared by 3 bases and J by 7 bases, with 10 bases between. CDR3 length equals 12 residues.

V is TRBV30 and J is TRBJ1-2; possibly TRBD1 for D (6 bases). The CDR3 runs to 14 residues. The V end lost 1 base, the J end lost 0 bases, and 9 bases lay between the germline ends. Germline V gene data show CDR1 as GTSNPN and CDR2 as SVGIG (reference sequence). CDR3 in DNA: TGTGCCTGGAGTGCGGACAGAGCTAACTATGGCTACACCTTC. Its translation is CAWSADRANYGYTF.

There are a few counts of this clonotype. V gene TRBV7-6 combines with J gene TRBJ2-5; D is possibly TRBD2 (5 bases). Germline CDR1 is SGHVS and CDR2 is FNYEAQ. V gave up 1 base and J gave up 5 bases, with 11 bases separating them. This CDR3 region has 14 residues. The CDR3: CASSLVASWETQYF. In DNA form, the CDR3 reads TGTGCCAGCAGCTTAGTGGCTAGCTGGGAGACCCAGTACTTC.

This sequence joins TRBV12-3 or TRBV12-4 and TRBJ2-1; 7 bases map to TRBD1. J lost 7 bases, V lost 6 bases, and 21 bases had no gene match. CDR3 length equals 18 residues. DNA of the CDR3: TGTGCCAGCAGCACCGAGCCGGGACAGCGAGTTTCTTGGAATGAGCAGTTCTTC. Amino acid sequence: CASSTEPGQRVSWNEQFF.

The CDR3 DNA reads as TGTGCCAGCAGCTTAGGGGGACAGTTCTACGAGCAGTACTTC. Translating it yields CASSLGGQFYEQYF. This chain connects TRBV7-2 to TRBJ2-7, with 7 bases matching TRBD1. Trimming cost V 1 base and J 3 bases; bases outside gene matches: 3. CDR3 length: 14 residues. The germline gives CDR1 SGHTA, CDR2 FQGNSA.